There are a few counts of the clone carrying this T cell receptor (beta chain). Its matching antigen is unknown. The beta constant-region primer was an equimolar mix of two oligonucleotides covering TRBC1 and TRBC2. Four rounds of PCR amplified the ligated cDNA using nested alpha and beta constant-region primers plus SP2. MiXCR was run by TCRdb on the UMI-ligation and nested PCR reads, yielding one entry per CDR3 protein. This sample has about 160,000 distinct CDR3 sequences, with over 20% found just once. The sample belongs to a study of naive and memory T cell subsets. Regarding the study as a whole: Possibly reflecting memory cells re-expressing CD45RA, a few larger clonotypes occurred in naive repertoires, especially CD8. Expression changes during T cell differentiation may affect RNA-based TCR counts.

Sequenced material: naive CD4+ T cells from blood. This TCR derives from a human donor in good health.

The CDR3 DNA reads as TGCAGCGTTGAATGGCAGGGGAGGTACGAGCAGTACTTC. Encoded protein: CSVEWQGRYEQYF. The V and J genes are TRBV29-1 and TRBJ2-7; D might be TRBD1 or TRBD2, each matching 6 bases. The length of the CDR3 is 13 residues. CDR1 and CDR2 from the germline V gene are SQVTM and ANQGSEA. V was shortened by 2 bases and J by 4 bases, with 12 bases between the two germline ends.